Following are 10 T cell receptor beta chains from one sample sequenced in a study of PD-L1 blockade in urothelial cancer. Assay used: immunoSEQ multiplex PCR; TCRdb lists only in-frame clones, some missing. Of 15,000 to 20,000 clones listed, around 89% are singletons. Noted time point: pretreatment peripheral blood. Sample: PBMCs, taken around atezolizumab (anti-PD-L1) treatment. These receptors were collected from a man aged 70-80 years with urothelial cancer.

This rearrangement joins TRBV9 to TRBJ1-2, with 7 bases fitting TRBD1. J was trimmed by 5 bases and V by 4 bases; bases with no gene match: 8. Germline V gives CDR1 SGDLS, CDR2 YYNGEE. The CDR3 has 14 amino acids. In DNA, the CDR3 is TGTGCCAGCAGCCCCACCGGGACAGCATATGGCTACACCTTC. It codes for CASSPTGTAYGYTF.

This chain connects TRBV7-8 to TRBJ2-7; D remains ambiguous. From germline, CDR1 is SGHVS and CDR2 FQNEAQ. The CDR3 contains 15 residues. Trimming took 1 base from V and 4 from J, leaving 14 bases between them. The CDR3 reads CASSLVTSIGYEQYF. The CDR3 coding sequence is TGTGCCAGCAGCTTAGTCACGAGTATCGGGTACGAGCAGTACTTC.

The CDR3 protein is CASRTGDYGYTF. Here the CDR3 DNA reads TGCGCCAGCAGGACAGGGGACTATGGCTACACCTTC. The chain has TRBV5-1 and TRBJ1-2; 8 bases are shared with TRBD1. The CDR3 spans 12 residues. Trimming took 5 bases from V and 3 from J; bases not matched to a gene: 0. CDR1 and CDR2 from the germline V gene are SGHRS and YFSETQ.

This chain links TRBV4-2 with TRBJ1-5; D remains ambiguous. The CDR3 totals 17 residues. Germline V gene lookup returns CDR1 LGHNA and CDR2 YNFKEQ. Trimming shortened V by 0 bases and J by 3 bases, and 15 bases separated the two germline ends. CDR3 nucleotides: TGTGCCAGCAGCCAAGATCCCCTGACGGGAACCAATCAGCCCCAGCATTTT. It specifies CASSQDPLTGTNQPQHF.

The rearrangement links TRBV20-1 to TRBJ1-2; D not certain. V was cut by 5 bases and J by 7 bases, with 8 bases left in between. CDR3 size: 10 residues. The germline gives CDR1 DFQATT, CDR2 SNEGSKA (reference sequence). The CDR3 bases are TGCAGTGCTCCTCAGGTTGGCTACACCTTC. It codes for CSAPQVGYTF.

The chain joins TRBV11-2 to TRBJ1-3; no clear D gene. This CDR3 comprises 14 residues. Germline CDR1 reads SGHAT; CDR2 reads FQNNGV. V gave up 1 base and J gave up 2 bases, with 6 bases separating them. The CDR3 coding sequence is TGTGCCAGCAGCTTAGTGAGCGCTGGAAACACCATATATTTT. This codes for CASSLVSAGNTIYF.

V is TRBV5-7 and J is TRBJ1-2; TRBD1 matches 9 bases. TRBV5-7 is given ORF status, its function remaining uncertain. This CDR3 is built from 15 residues. V lost 4 bases to trimming and J lost 8 bases; unmatched junction nucleotides: 12. The CDR3, as DNA: TGTGCCAGCAGCCGTCCCGGGACAGGGTTTGGCGGCTACACCTTC. Translation gives CASSRPGTGFGGYTF.

The V gene is TRBV10-3, the J gene TRBJ2-7; the D gene is possibly TRBD2 (7 bases). Per the germline V gene, CDR1 is ENHRY and CDR2 is SYGVKD. V was shortened by 8 bases and J by 5 bases, with 22 bases between the two germline ends. The CDR3 is 15 amino acids. CDR3 bases: TGTGCCATCGACGCAGCGGGACAAAGTGGGCACGAGCAGTACTTC. Translation: CAIDAAGQSGHEQYF.

The chain recombines TRBV30 with TRBJ2-5; D is unresolved. The CDR3 runs to 12 residues. The germline V gene encodes CDR1 GTSNPN and CDR2 SVGIG (reference sequence). The germline V and J ends were trimmed by 2 bases and 3 bases, with 7 bases remaining between them. The CDR3 here is CAWSRQEETQYF. The CDR3 nucleotides read TGTGCCTGGAGTAGGCAGGAAGAGACCCAGTACTTC.

This rearrangement joins TRBV29-1 to TRBJ2-7; 7 bases line up with TRBD1. Trimming at V came to 1 base and at J to 2 bases, leaving 8 bases not matched to a gene. CDR1 and CDR2 from the germline V gene are SQVTM and ANQGSEA. There are 15 residues in the CDR3. This CDR3 reads CSVEVFGTVTYEQYF. CDR3 nucleotide sequence: TGCAGCGTTGAAGTATTTGGGACAGTAACCTACGAGCAGTACTTC.